The source of this TCR beta chain is a study of CD8 T cells in Susac syndrome. Study-level points and caveats: The relatively small number of individuals in the TCR sequencing and HLA analysis was acknowledged by the study.

After extraction with the RNeasy kit, 0.5 to 1 ug of the RNA was reverse transcribed using random hexamers. TCRdb re-called the immunoSEQ multiplex PCR reads through MiXCR, storing one row per CDR3 protein. This table holds hundreds of thousands of distinct CDR3 sequences, 70% to 90% found once. The sequenced target, TCR beta, came from blood CD8+ and CD4+ T cells. Negative isolation yielded CD4+ and CD8+ T cells, and FACS enriched TEMRA cells. The V end lost 0 bases, the J end lost 3 bases, and 3 bases lay between the germline ends. Germline V gene sequence: CDR1 SGHNT, CDR2 YYREEE (reference sequence). This CDR3 region has 12 residues. Worth noting for this clonotype: Its antigen is undetermined.

The clonotype was recovered from a human donor with multiple sclerosis. The source material was CD8+ T cells from PBMCs. V and J are TRBV5-4 and TRBJ1-1; D is uncertain. The CDR3 spells CASSLGYTEAFF. The CDR3 nucleotides are TGTGCCAGCAGCTTGGGGTACACTGAAGCTTTCTTT.